These 19 T cell receptor beta chains came from one sample sequenced in a study of shared clonotypes between healthy human individuals. This table comes from immunoSEQ multiplex PCR, and its TCRdb copy is limited to in-frame clones, with some not included. Among a few million clones listed, approximately 92% were seen once. Input material: naive CD4+ T cells sorted from blood. Subset reported: CD45RA+ positively selected. These TCRs come from a man aged 18 to 29 in good health.

This sequence joins TRBV27 and TRBJ2-5, with 11 bases aligning to TRBD2. J lost 5 bases, V lost 7 bases, and 12 bases had no gene match. Germline CDR1 is MNHEY and CDR2 is SMNVEV (reference sequence). This CDR3 comprises 16 residues. The CDR3: CASTSLLAGGRETQYF. The CDR3 nucleotides are TGTGCCAGCACCTCTCTTTTAGCGGGGGGGCGGGAGACCCAGTACTTC.

This sequence joins TRBV10-3 and TRBJ2-1; TRBD2 aligns across 7 bases. The trim removed 11 bases at V and 0 bases at J, leaving 10 bases unmatched. In germline, CDR1 is ENHRY, CDR2 SYGVKD. This CDR3 contains 15 residues. CDR3 bases: TGTGCCTCGTCGGGGGGATTTAGCTCCTACAATGAGCAGTTCTTC. Protein: CASSGGFSSYNEQFF.

This chain links TRBV5-1 with TRBJ2-5; 12 bases line up with TRBD2. CDR3 length: 17 residues. J gave up 5 bases and V 3 bases, and 11 bases lay outside the gene matches. Germline V CDR1 and CDR2: SGHRS, YFSETQ. For the CDR3, the DNA is TGCGCCAGCAGCTACAACCCTTCCCTAGCGGGGGGGGAGACCCAGTACTTC. Translating it yields CASSYNPSLAGGETQYF.

The chain uses TRBV14 and TRBJ1-2; possibly TRBD1 for D (5 bases). The CDR3 totals 14 residues. With 0 bases removed from V and 3 bases from J, the gap between germline ends came to 8 bases. Germline V CDR1 and CDR2: SGHDN, FVKESK. The CDR3 sequence is CASSQDTGDYGYTF. The CDR3 DNA reads TGTGCCAGCAGCCAAGATACGGGGGACTATGGCTACACCTTC.

The gene calls are TRBV11-2 and TRBJ2-1, with D possibly being TRBD2 (7 bases). The germline gives CDR1 SGHAT, CDR2 FQNNGV. The CDR3 consists of 13 residues. V was shortened by 8 bases and J by 3 bases, with 11 bases between the two germline ends. The CDR3 here is CASGRGIYNEQFF. CDR3 nucleotides: TGTGCCAGCGGGAGGGGGATCTACAATGAGCAGTTCTTC.

Regarding this clone: The junction does not match germline at one end; this may be a read error. J is TRBJ2-5 and V is TRBV7-7; D assignment may be TRBD1 or TRBD2 (5 bases each). CDR1 and CDR2 (germline): SSHAT, FNYEAQ (reference sequence). The CDR3 extends over 16 amino acids. In DNA, the CDR3 is TGTGCTAGCAGCTTAGCCCCCCAGGGAGTGGGAGAGACCCAGTACTTC. Amino acid sequence: CASSLAPQGVGETQYF.

About this clone: Different DNA sequences within this sample yield the same CDR3. The chain employs TRBV7-2 and TRBJ2-7; 11 bases are shared with TRBD2. V gave up 5 bases and J gave up 0 bases; unmatched junction bases: 3. The germline V gene has CDR1 SGHTA and CDR2 FQGNSA. The CDR3 totals 15 residues. In DNA form, the CDR3 reads TGTGCCAGCAGCACCGGACTAGCGGGCTCCTACGAGCAGTACTTC. Translated: CASSTGLAGSYEQYF.

V and J are TRBV5-4 and TRBJ1-2; the match to TRBD1 covers 8 bases. J lost 7 bases, V lost 0 bases, and 14 bases had no gene match. Germline-derived CDR1 and CDR2 are SGHNT and YYREEE (reference sequence). CDR3 length: 17 residues. The CDR3 protein is CASSLEGSGQGAGGYTF. The CDR3, as DNA: TGTGCCAGCAGCTTGGAGGGGTCTGGCCAGGGGGCGGGTGGCTACACCTTC.

In its sample, this clone was seen once. CDR3 sequence (DNA): TGTGCCAGCAACTCAGGGGGCGCGGGCACCGGGGAGCTGTTTTTT. Protein product: CASNSGGAGTGELFF. The chain couples TRBV6-5 to TRBJ2-2; 8 positions match TRBD1. CDR1 MNHEY and CDR2 SVGAGI come from the germline V gene. V gave up 7 bases and J gave up 4 bases; unmatched junction bases: 8. This CDR3 has 15 residues.

The genes are TRBV19 and TRBJ1-2; TRBD1 might be the D (5 bases). CDR3 length equals 14 residues. The ends were cut back, 4 bases at V and 4 bases at J, with 13 bases in the middle. CDR1 and CDR2 from the germline V gene are LNHDA and SQIVND (reference sequence). The CDR3 here is CASSTEGSRYGYTF. DNA for the CDR3: TGTGCCAGTAGTACCGAGGGGTCGCGCTATGGCTACACCTTC.

The V and J genes are TRBV13 and TRBJ1-1; TRBD1 matches 11 bases. The V gene end was trimmed by 9 bases and the J gene end by 10 bases; junction bases not matched to a gene: 7. The germline V gene has CDR1 PRHDT and CDR2 FYEKMQ (reference sequence). The CDR3 runs to 12 residues. Here the CDR3 reads CASRDRGGRAFF. CDR3 sequence (DNA): TGTGCCAGTCGGGACAGGGGGGGTCGAGCTTTCTTT.

This clone appeared once. The chain couples TRBV5-4 to TRBJ2-2, with 9 bases matching TRBD1. V lost 3 bases to trimming and J lost 8 bases; unmatched junction nucleotides: 14. Germline V gene lookup returns CDR1 SGHNT and CDR2 YYREEE (reference sequence). The CDR3 length is 17 residues. CDR3 coding DNA: TGTGCCAGCAGCTCCCCTGGTGCCAAACAGGGGGCTGGGGAGCTGTTTTTT. As protein: CASSSPGAKQGAGELFF.

On this clone: The sample carries other DNA sequences with the same CDR3. The rearrangement uses TRBV7-2 and TRBJ2-7; possible D gene TRBD2, 6 bases. Germline CDR1 and CDR2: SGHTA and FQGNSA. This CDR3 region has 13 residues. V was pared by 5 bases and J by 0 bases, with 8 bases between. DNA of the CDR3: TGTGCCAGCAGCGGGAGGAGCTCCTACGAGCAGTACTTC. Translated, it gives CASSGRSSYEQYF.

The chain joins TRBV30 to TRBJ1-2, with D uncertain. Deletions cut 5 bases from V and 3 bases from J, with 16 bases between. This CDR3 is 14 amino acids long. CDR1 GTSNPN and CDR2 SVGIG come from the germline V gene (reference sequence). The CDR3 bases are TGTGCCTGGGGCCGAGATGGCAGTCACTATGGCTACACCTTC. Protein: CAWGRDGSHYGYTF.

The V call is TRBV7-9, the J call TRBJ1-6; TRBD1 might be the D (5 bases). V lost 5 bases and J 7 bases, leaving 12 bases between the germline ends. From germline, CDR1 is SEHNR and CDR2 FQNEAQ (reference sequence). The CDR3 is 14 amino acids. CDR3 protein: CASSLGAINSPLHF. In DNA form, the CDR3 reads TGTGCCAGCAGCCTAGGGGCCATAAATTCACCCCTCCACTTT. Full variable domain (rest looked up from reference TRBV7-9 and TRBJ1-6): DTGVSQNPRHKITKRGQNVTFRCDPISEHNRLYWYRQTLGQGPEFLTYFQNEAQLEKSRLLSDRFSAERPKGSFSTLEIQRTEQGDSAMYLCASSLGAINSPLHFGNGTRLTVT.

This chain joins TRBV5-1 and TRBJ2-7; 9 nucleotides match TRBD2. With 7 bases clipped from V and 5 bases from J, the junction kept 13 bases outside the gene matches. The CDR3 is 15 residues long. CDR1 and CDR2 (germline): SGHRS, YFSETQ. The CDR3 DNA follows: TGCGCCAGCGCTCCCCTTAGCGGGAGTGGGAACGAGCAGTACTTC. Translation: CASAPLSGSGNEQYF.

In this sample, this clone turned up once. In the same sample, other DNA sequences code for this CDR3. The V gene is TRBV11-3, the J gene TRBJ2-3; D not certain. The CDR3 contains 12 residues. Germline assignment: CDR1 SGHNT and CDR2 YENEEA. Trimming cost V 5 bases and J 2 bases, with 5 bases left between them. CDR3 bases: TGTGCCAGCAGCCCTTCCACAGATACGCAGTATTTT. Translation: CASSPSTDTQYF.

The chain couples TRBV9 to TRBJ1-1; 9 bases align to TRBD1. V lost 0 bases and J lost 5; bases outside the gene matches: 5. The length of the CDR3 is 15 residues. CDR1 and CDR2 (germline): SGDLS, YYNGEE. CDR3 region: CASSVETGGLTEAFF. Here the CDR3 DNA reads TGTGCCAGCAGCGTAGAAACAGGGGGCTTAACTGAAGCTTTCTTT.

This clone was counted once. V is TRBV28 and J is TRBJ1-2; D gene unclear. With 3 bases removed from V and 4 bases from J, the gap between germline ends came to 9 bases. The V gene's germline CDR1 is MDHEN and CDR2 SYDVKM. CDR3 length equals 13 residues. The CDR3 DNA reads as TGTGCCAGCAGTTTCCGGTGGCCCTATGGCTACACCTTC. Protein: CASSFRWPYGYTF.